The TCR beta chain under discussion was sequenced for a study of regulatory T cells in long-lasting Graves disease. In the study overall: Less than 3 months of antithyroid drugs had been taken by newly diagnosed Graves' patients. General study results and limits: A greater number of public clonotypes (approximately 2,500) was shared by persistent patients than by new patients (over 900).

TCR beta libraries were built with iRepertoire HTBI primers and Arm-PCR of CDR3 regions. In the authors' workflow: Throughout the samples, researchers identified around 65 TRBV and approximately 15 TRBJ segments. TCRdb re-called the multiplex PCR reads through MiXCR, storing one row per CDR3 protein. TCRdb, rather than the study authors, made the V and J calls. Of 450,000 to 600,000 distinct CDR3 sequences in the sample, less than 15% are singletons; the top ten hold about 10%. The time point: newly diagnosed GD, antithyroid drugs for less than 3 months. From PBMCs, RNA was extracted and then used to make the TCR library. This clonotype appeared many times. Its antigen is not identified. This same sample was also taken into another study, of T cells in Graves' hyperthyroidism and ophthalmopathy. That report notes: During a first-round RT-PCR of the TCR CDR3, the HTBI primer set was used.

This sample comprised peripheral blood mononuclear cells (PBMCs), obtained at new diagnosis, from a patient treated with antithyroid drugs. The clonotype comes from a young man with Graves disease.

The CDR3 region is CASSFTLSGRARETQYF. DNA for the CDR3: TGTGCCAGCAGTTTCACTCTTAGCGGGAGGGCCAGAGAGACCCAGTACTTC. The rearrangement joins TRBV27 to TRBJ2-5; TRBD2 agrees at 11 bases. CDR1 and CDR2 (germline): MNHEY, SMNVEV (reference sequence). V trimming: 3 bases; J trimming: 4 bases; junction bases outside the gene matches: 10. The CDR3 totals 17 residues.